This entry lists 4 T cell receptor beta chains sequenced from one sample in a study of blood T cell repertoires in COVID-19. TCRdb's table, derived via immunoSEQ multiplex PCR, lists solely in-frame clones and lacks some. This table holds about 160,000 clones, roughly 85% found once. Sequenced sample: peripheral blood. The receptor source for this set is a human donor with acute or convalescent COVID-19. The donor label of this sample is uncertain.

The chain couples TRBV12-3 or TRBV12-4 to TRBJ1-5, with 11 bases lining up with TRBD1. This CDR3 has 13 amino acids. J gave up 6 bases and V 6 bases, and 1 base lay outside the gene matches. In nucleotides, the CDR3 is TGTGCCAGCAGGGGGACAGGGGGTCAGCCCCAGCATTTT. This gives the protein CASRGTGGQPQHF.

This clone showed up just once. V gene TRBV30 combines with J gene TRBJ1-6; weak D call: TRBD1 (5 bases). There are 13 residues in the CDR3. The V gene lost 4 bases and the J gene lost 9 bases, with 13 bases spanning the gap. CDR1 is GTSNPN, CDR2 SVGIG, per germline (reference sequence). Written as DNA, the CDR3 is TGTGCCTGGATTAGTGACAGATTTTCACCCCTCCACTTT. Its translation is CAWISDRFSPLHF.

V gene TRBV29-1 combines with J gene TRBJ1-1, with D possibly TRBD1 on 5 matching bases. This CDR3 region has 13 residues. In germline, CDR1 is SQVTM, CDR2 ANQGSEA. V lost 5 bases and J 1 base, leaving 11 bases between the germline ends. CDR3 sequence reads: CSVKGSPNTEAFF. The CDR3 DNA follows: TGCAGCGTTAAGGGGTCCCCGAACACTGAAGCTTTCTTT.

The rearrangement links TRBV4-1 to TRBJ1-1; 11 bases agree with TRBD1. Losses at the gene ends were 8 bases for V and 5 bases for J; bases not matched to a gene: 16. The V gene's germline CDR1 is MGHRA and CDR2 YSYEKL. The CDR3 consists of 17 residues. CDR3 sequence: CASRRTGGTGRDTEAFF. The CDR3 DNA follows: TGCGCCAGCCGTAGGACAGGGGGCACGGGTAGGGATACTGAAGCTTTCTTT.